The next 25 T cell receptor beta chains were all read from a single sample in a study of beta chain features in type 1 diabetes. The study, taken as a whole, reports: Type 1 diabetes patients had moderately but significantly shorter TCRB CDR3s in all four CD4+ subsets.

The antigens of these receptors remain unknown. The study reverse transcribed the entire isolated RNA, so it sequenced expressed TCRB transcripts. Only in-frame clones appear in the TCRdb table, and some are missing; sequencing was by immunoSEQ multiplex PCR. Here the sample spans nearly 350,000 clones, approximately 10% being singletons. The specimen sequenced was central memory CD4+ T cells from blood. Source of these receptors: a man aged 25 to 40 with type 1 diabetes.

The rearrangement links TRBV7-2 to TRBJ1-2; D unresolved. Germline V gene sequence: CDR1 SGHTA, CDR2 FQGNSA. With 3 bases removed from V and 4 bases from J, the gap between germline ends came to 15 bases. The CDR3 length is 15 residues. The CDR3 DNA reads TGTGCCAGCAGCTTGGACGGACGGCACATCTATGGCTACACCTTC. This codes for CASSLDGRHIYGYTF.

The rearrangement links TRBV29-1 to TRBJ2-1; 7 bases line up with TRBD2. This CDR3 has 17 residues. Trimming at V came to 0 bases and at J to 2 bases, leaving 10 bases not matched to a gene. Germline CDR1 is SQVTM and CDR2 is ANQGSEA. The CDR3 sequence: CSVEDWAGRGTYNEQFF. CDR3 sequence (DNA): TGCAGCGTTGAAGATTGGGCAGGGAGGGGTACCTACAATGAGCAGTTCTTC.

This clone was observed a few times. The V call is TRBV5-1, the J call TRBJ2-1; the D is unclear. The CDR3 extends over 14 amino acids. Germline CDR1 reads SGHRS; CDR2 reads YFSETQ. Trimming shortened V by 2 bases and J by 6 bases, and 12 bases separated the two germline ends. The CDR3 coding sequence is TGCGCCAGCAGCTTTAGGCAGGAACCCAATGAGCAGTTCTTC. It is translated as CASSFRQEPNEQFF.

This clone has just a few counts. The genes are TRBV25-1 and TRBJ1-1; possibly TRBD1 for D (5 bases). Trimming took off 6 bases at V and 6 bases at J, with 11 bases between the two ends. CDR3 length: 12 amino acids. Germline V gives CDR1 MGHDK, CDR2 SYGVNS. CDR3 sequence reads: CASRDNSAEAFF. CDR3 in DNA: TGTGCCAGCAGGGACAATTCGGCTGAAGCTTTCTTT.

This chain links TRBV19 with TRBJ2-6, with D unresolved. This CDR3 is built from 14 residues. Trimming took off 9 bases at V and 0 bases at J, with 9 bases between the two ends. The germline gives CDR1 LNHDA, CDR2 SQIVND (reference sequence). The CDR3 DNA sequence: TGTGCCAGCACCGGGTTCTCTGGGGCCAACGTCCTGACTTTC. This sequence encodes CASTGFSGANVLTF.

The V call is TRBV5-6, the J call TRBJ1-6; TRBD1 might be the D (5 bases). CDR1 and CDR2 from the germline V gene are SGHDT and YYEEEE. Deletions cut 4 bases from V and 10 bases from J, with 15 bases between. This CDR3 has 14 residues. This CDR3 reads CASSPNGGRSPLHF. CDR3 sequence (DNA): TGTGCCAGCAGCCCTAACGGGGGAAGGTCACCCCTCCACTTT.

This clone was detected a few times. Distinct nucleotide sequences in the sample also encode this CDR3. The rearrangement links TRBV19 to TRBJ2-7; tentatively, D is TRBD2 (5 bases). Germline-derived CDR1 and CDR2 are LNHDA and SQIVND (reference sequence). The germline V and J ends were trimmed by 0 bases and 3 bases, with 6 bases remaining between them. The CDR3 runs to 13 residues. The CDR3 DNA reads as TGTGCCAGTAGTATAGAAGGAGGCTACGAGCAGTACTTC. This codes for CASSIEGGYEQYF.

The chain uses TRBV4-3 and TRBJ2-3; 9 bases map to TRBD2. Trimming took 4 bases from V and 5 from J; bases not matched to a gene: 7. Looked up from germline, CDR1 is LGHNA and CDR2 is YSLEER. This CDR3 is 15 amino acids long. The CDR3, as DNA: TGCGCCAGCAGCCGCTCTAGCGGGGCTGGAGATACGCAGTATTTT. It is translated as CASSRSSGAGDTQYF.

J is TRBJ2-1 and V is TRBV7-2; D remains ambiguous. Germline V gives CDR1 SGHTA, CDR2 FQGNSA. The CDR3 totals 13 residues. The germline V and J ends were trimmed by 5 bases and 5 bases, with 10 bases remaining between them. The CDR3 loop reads CASSPRVDNEQFF. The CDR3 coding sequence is TGTGCCAGCAGCCCACGAGTAGACAATGAGCAGTTCTTC.

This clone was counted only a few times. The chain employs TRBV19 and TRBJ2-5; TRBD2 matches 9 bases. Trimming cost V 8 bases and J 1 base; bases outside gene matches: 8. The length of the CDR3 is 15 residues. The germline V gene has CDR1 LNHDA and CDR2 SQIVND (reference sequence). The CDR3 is CASGSVAGVQETQYF. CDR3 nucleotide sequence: TGTGCCAGTGGCTCGGTAGCGGGGGTCCAAGAGACCCAGTACTTC.

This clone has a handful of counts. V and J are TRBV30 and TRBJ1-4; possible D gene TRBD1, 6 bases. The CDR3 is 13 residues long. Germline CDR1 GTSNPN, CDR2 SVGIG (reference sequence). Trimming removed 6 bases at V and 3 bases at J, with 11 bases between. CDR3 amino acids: CACLTGPNEKLFF. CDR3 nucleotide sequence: TGTGCCTGTCTGACAGGCCCTAATGAAAAACTGTTTTTT.

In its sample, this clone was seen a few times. The CDR3 DNA follows: TGTGCCATCACTAAGGGCAGAGAGGACGGGACTGAAGCTTTCTTT. Amino acids: CAITKGREDGTEAFF. This chain links TRBV10-3 with TRBJ1-1; D call uncertain. This CDR3 is 15 amino acids long. Trimming pared 7 bases from V and 5 bases from J, leaving 20 bases between. From germline, CDR1 is ENHRY and CDR2 SYGVKD.

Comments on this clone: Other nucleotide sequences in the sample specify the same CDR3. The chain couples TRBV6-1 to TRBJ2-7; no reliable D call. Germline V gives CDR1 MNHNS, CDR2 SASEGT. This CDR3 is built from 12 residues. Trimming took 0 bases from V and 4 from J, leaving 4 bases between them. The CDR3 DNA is TGTGCCAGCAGTGAAGCGCGGTACGAGCAGTACTTC. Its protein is CASSEARYEQYF.

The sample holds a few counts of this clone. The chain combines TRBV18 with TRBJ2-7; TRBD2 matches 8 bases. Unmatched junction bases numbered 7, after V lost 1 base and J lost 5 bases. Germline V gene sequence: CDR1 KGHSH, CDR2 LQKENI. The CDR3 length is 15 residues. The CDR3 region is CASSPLNGGAHEQYF. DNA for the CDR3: TGTGCCAGCTCACCACTAAACGGGGGGGCCCACGAGCAGTACTTC.

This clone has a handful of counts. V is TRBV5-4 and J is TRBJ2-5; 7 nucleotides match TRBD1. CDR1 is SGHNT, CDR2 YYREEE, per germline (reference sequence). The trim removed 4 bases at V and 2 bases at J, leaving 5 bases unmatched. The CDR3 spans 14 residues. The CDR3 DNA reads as TGTGCCAGCAGCCGACAGGGCCCACAAGAGACCCAGTACTTC. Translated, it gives CASSRQGPQETQYF.

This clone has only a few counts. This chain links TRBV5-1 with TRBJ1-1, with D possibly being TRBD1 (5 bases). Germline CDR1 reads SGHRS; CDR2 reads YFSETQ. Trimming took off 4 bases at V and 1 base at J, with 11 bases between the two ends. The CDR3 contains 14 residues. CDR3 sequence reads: CASSPGATNTEAFF. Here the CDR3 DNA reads TGCGCCAGCAGCCCTGGGGCGACGAACACTGAAGCTTTCTTT.

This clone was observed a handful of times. The CDR3 DNA reads as TGCGCCAGCAGCTTGGAGGGACAGTCCTACAATGAGCAGTTCTTC. Translated, it gives CASSLEGQSYNEQFF. V gene TRBV5-1 combines with J gene TRBJ2-1; TRBD1 aligns across 7 bases. J lost 1 base, V lost 0 bases, and 1 base had no gene match. The CDR3 consists of 15 residues. Germline CDR1 reads SGHRS; CDR2 reads YFSETQ. The full variable domain, with the rest looked up from reference TRBV5-1 and TRBJ2-1, is KAGVTQTPRYLIKTRGQQVTLSCSPISGHRSVSWYQQTPGQGLQFLFEYFSETQRNKGNFPGRFSGRQFSNSRSEMNVSTLELGDSALYLCASSLEGQSYNEQFFGPGTRLTVL.

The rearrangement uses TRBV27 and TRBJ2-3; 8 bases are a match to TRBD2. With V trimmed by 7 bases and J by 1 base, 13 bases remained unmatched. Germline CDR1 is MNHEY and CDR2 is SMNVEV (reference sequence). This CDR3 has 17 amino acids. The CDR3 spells CASKGLVRDGGTDTQYF. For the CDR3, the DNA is TGTGCCAGCAAGGGACTAGTGCGGGACGGCGGCACAGATACGCAGTATTTT.

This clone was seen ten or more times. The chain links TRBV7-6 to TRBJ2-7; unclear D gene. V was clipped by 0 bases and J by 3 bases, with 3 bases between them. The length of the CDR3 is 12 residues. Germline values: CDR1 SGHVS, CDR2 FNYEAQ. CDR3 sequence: CASSLANYEQYF. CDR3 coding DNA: TGTGCCAGCAGCTTAGCGAACTACGAGCAGTACTTC.

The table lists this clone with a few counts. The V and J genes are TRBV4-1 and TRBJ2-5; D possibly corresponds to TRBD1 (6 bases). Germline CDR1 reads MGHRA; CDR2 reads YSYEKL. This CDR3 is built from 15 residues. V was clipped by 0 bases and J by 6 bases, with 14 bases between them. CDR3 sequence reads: CASSQDPAGAKTQYF. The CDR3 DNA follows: TGCGCCAGCAGCCAAGATCCCGCAGGGGCCAAGACCCAGTACTTC.

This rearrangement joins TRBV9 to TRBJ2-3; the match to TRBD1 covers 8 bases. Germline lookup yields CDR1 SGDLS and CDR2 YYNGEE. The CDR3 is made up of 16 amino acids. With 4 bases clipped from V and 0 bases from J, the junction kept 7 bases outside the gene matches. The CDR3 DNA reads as TGTGCCAGCAGCCCCCAGGGGGCACTTAGCACAGATACGCAGTATTTT. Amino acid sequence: CASSPQGALSTDTQYF.

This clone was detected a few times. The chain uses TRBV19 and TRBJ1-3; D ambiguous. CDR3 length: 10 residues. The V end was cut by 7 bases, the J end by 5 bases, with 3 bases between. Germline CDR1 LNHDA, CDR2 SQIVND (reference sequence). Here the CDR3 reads CASKRNTIYF. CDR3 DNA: TGTGCCAGTAAGCGAAACACCATATATTTT.

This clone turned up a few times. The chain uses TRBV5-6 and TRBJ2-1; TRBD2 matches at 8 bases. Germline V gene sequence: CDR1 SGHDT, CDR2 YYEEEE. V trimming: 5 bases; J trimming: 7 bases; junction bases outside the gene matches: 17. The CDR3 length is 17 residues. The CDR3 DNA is TGTGCCAGCAGGTCGACGCTCGGCGGGGGGCTTTTTAATGAGCAGTTCTTC. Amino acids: CASRSTLGGGLFNEQFF.

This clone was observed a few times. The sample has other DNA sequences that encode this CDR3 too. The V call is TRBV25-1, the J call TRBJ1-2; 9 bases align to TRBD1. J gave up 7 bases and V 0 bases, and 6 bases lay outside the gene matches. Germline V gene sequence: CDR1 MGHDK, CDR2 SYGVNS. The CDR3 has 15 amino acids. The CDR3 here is CASSEYGRTGAGYTF. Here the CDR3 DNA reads TGTGCCAGCAGTGAATATGGGCGGACAGGGGCTGGCTACACCTTC.

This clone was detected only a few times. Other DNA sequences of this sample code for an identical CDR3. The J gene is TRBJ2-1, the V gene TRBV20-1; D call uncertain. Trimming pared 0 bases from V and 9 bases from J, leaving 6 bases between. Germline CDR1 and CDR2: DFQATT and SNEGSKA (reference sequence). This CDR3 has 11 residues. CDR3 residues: CSARDRGEQFF. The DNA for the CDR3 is TGCAGTGCTAGAGATCGCGGTGAGCAGTTCTTC.